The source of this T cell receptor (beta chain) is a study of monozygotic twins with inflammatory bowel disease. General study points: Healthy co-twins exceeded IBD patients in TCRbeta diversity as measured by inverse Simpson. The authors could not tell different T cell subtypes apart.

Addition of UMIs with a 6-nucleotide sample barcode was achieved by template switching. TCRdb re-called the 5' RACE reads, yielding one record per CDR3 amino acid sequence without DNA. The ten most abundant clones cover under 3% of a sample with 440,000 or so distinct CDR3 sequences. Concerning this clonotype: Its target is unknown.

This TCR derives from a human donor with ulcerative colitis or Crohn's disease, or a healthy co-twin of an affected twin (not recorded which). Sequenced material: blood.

CDR3 protein: CASSLAGPSGNADTQYF. This chain joins TRBV5-1 and TRBJ2-3; TCRdb reports TRBD2, a call that lacks DNA to check it against. CDR1 is SGHRS and CDR2 is YFSETQ in the germline V gene. This CDR3 is built from 17 residues.